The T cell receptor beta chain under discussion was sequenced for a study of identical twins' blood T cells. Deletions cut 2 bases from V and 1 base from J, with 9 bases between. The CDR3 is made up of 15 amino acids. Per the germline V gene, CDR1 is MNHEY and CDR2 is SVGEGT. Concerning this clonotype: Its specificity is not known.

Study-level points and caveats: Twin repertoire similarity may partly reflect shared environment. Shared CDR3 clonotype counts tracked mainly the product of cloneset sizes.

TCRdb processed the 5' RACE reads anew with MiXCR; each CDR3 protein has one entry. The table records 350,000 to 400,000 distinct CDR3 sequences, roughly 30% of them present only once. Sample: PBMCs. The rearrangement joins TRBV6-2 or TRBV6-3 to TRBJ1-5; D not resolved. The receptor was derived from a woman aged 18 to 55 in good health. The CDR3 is CASSYRLRSNQPQHF. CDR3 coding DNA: TGTGCCAGCAGTTACCGATTACGAAGCAATCAGCCCCAGCATTTT.